This T cell receptor (beta chain) was sequenced for a study of blood T cell repertoires in COVID-19. Across the whole study: T cells, B-cell-depleted T cells, or PBMCs provided the cDNA or gDNA that served as material.

The CDR3 has 15 amino acids. V was clipped by 1 base and J by 8 bases; unmatched bases: 5. CDR1 SGHTA and CDR2 FQGNSA come from the germline V gene. The repertoire was sequenced with immunoSEQ multiplex PCR; TCRdb's copy has only in-frame clones and lacks some. The sample lists 150,000 to 200,000 clones; around 87% were seen once. V gene TRBV7-2 combines with J gene TRBJ1-4, with TRBD1 matching 9 bases. This TCR was recovered from a man in his forties with active or convalescent COVID-19. Sequenced: peripheral blood. CDR3 DNA: TGTGCCAGCAGCTTAGGGGGGACAGGGTACGAAAAACTGTTTTTT. This codes for CASSLGGTGYEKLFF.